The 24 T cell receptor beta chains given below trace back to one sample, sequenced in a study of T cell repertoires in ileal Crohn's disease. The table came from immunoSEQ multiplex PCR; TCRdb's copy has only in-frame clones and leaves some out. The table includes 30,000 to 35,000 clones, around four fifths detected once. The sample taken for sequencing was ileal tissue. The receptors here all came from an adult with Crohn's disease.

V usage is TRBV6-5 and J usage is TRBJ2-7; D is uncertain. CDR3 size: 15 residues. With 5 bases removed from V and 4 bases from J, the gap between germline ends came to 18 bases. The germline V gene encodes CDR1 MNHEY and CDR2 SVGAGI. The CDR3, as DNA: TGTGCCAGCAGTGTATACCCTCTACCGAATTACGAGCAGTACTTC. Translated, it gives CASSVYPLPNYEQYF.

The chain joins TRBV30 to TRBJ1-2; no definite D call. This CDR3 contains 14 residues. CDR1 is GTSNPN and CDR2 is SVGIG in the germline V gene (reference sequence). Trimming pared 6 bases from V and 2 bases from J, leaving 16 bases between. CDR3: CACPPKTGNYGYTF. CDR3 coding DNA: TGTGCCTGCCCCCCTAAGACGGGGAACTATGGCTACACCTTC. The variable domain in full, with the rest retrieved from reference TRBV30 and TRBJ1-2, is SQTIHQWPATLVQPVGSPLSLECTVEGTSNPNLYWYRQAAGRGLQLLFYSVGIGQISSEVPQNLSASRPQDRQFILSSKKLLLSDSGFYLCACPPKTGNYGYTFGSGTRLTVV.

The chain joins TRBV5-4 to TRBJ2-5; 11 bases match TRBD2. Germline V gives CDR1 SGHNT, CDR2 YYREEE (reference sequence). J was trimmed by 4 bases and V by 4 bases; bases with no gene match: 6. The CDR3 sequence is 15 residues long. DNA for the CDR3: TGTGCCAGCAGCCGGGAGACTAGCGGGACAGAGACCCAGTACTTC. Translated: CASSRETSGTETQYF.

This clone was counted a few times. The chain is built from TRBV11-2 and TRBJ2-6, with 9 bases matching TRBD1. The trim removed 6 bases at V and 0 bases at J, leaving 6 bases unmatched. The length of the CDR3 is 17 residues. The germline V gene encodes CDR1 SGHAT and CDR2 FQNNGV. The CDR3 spells CASRPGQGISGANVLTF. The CDR3, as DNA: TGTGCCAGCAGGCCGGGACAGGGTATCTCTGGGGCCAACGTCCTGACTTTC.

The genes are TRBV5-4 and TRBJ2-6; possible D gene TRBD2, 6 bases. This CDR3 region has 15 residues. Germline CDR1 is SGHNT and CDR2 is YYREEE (reference sequence). Trimming pared 7 bases from V and 0 bases from J, leaving 11 bases between. The CDR3 spells CASGLEGSGANVLTF. CDR3 DNA sequence: TGTGCCAGCGGTCTGGAGGGCTCTGGGGCCAACGTCCTGACTTTC.

This clone came up a few times. The CDR3 region has the DNA TGTGCCAGCAGGGGTCAGGGAAGGACTGAAGCTTTCTTT. It yields the protein CASRGQGRTEAFF. This chain joins TRBV6-5 and TRBJ1-1, with D perhaps TRBD1 (5 bases). Germline CDR1 reads MNHEY; CDR2 reads SVGAGI. The V gene lost 6 bases and the J gene lost 5 bases, with 13 bases spanning the gap. The CDR3 runs to 13 residues.

The chain combines TRBV2 with TRBJ2-1; the D is unclear. Trimming pared 11 bases from V and 3 bases from J, leaving 17 bases between. The CDR3 runs 14 residues. Per germline, CDR1 SNHLY and CDR2 FYNNEI. CDR3 nucleotide sequence: TGTGCCGGGCAGAAGGAAAAATACTACAATGAGCAGTTCTTC. This sequence encodes CAGQKEKYYNEQFF.

V is TRBV5-5 and J is TRBJ1-2; 9 nucleotides line up with TRBD1. Germline V gene sequence: CDR1 SGHKS, CDR2 YYEKEE (reference sequence). V dropped 3 bases and J dropped 8; count of bases not matched to a gene: 5. This CDR3 region has 13 residues. Here the CDR3 DNA reads TGTGCCAGCAGCTCCGGACAGGGGAAAGGCTACACCTTC. Its protein is CASSSGQGKGYTF.

The V gene is TRBV9, the J gene TRBJ2-5; D perhaps matches TRBD1 (6 bases). CDR1 is SGDLS, CDR2 YYNGEE, per germline. V was cut by 6 bases and J by 6 bases, with 18 bases left in between. The CDR3 is 14 residues long. The CDR3 DNA reads TGTGCCAGCACCTTTGGAGTGGGGGCGAAGACCCAGTACTTC. This encodes CASTFGVGAKTQYF.

This clone is a singleton in its sample. The J gene is TRBJ2-5, the V gene TRBV29-1; D is possibly TRBD1 (5 bases). CDR1 SQVTM and CDR2 ANQGSEA come from the germline V gene. V was pared by 6 bases and J by 0 bases, with 5 bases between. The CDR3 length is 11 residues. The CDR3 region is CSVDNQETQYF. The CDR3 DNA follows: TGCAGCGTGGACAACCAAGAGACCCAGTACTTC.

This clone occurred a few times. The chain links TRBV7-2 to TRBJ2-7, with a tentative D call TRBD2 (6 bases). Deletions cut 5 bases from V and 7 bases from J, with 18 bases between. Germline assignment: CDR1 SGHTA and CDR2 FQGNSA. There are 14 residues in the CDR3. The CDR3 protein is CASSRTSILGEQYF. CDR3 in DNA: TGTGCCAGCAGCCGAACTAGCATTCTAGGGGAGCAGTACTTC.

This clone was observed a single time. The V and J genes are TRBV7-8 and TRBJ1-1; TRBD1 is a possible D gene (6 bases). This CDR3 has 13 amino acids. V shed 5 bases and J shed 2 bases, with 9 bases lying between them. Germline values: CDR1 SGHVS, CDR2 FQNEAQ. CDR3 DNA: TGTGCCAGCAGCCAACAGGGTAACACTGAAGCTTTCTTT. It is translated as CASSQQGNTEAFF. The variable domain in full, completed from reference TRBV7-8 and TRBJ1-1, reads GAGVSQSPRYKVAKRGQDVALRCDPISGHVSLFWYQQALGQGPEFLTYFQNEAQLDKSGLPSDRFFAERPEGSVSTLKIQRTQQEDSAVYLCASSQQGNTEAFFGQGTRLTVV.

The chain employs TRBV30 and TRBJ2-3; D is undetermined. V was trimmed by 1 base and J by 4 bases, leaving 9 bases between them. CDR3 length: 13 amino acids. CDR1 and CDR2 from the germline V gene are GTSNPN and SVGIG (reference sequence). The CDR3 coding sequence is TGTGCCTGGAGTGATGGTCGGGCAGATACGCAGTATTTT. This encodes CAWSDGRADTQYF.

This sequence joins TRBV5-4 and TRBJ2-3; the match to TRBD2 covers 11 bases. With V trimmed by 4 bases and J by 9 bases, 10 bases remained unmatched. The CDR3 is 15 amino acids. Germline V gives CDR1 SGHNT, CDR2 YYREEE (reference sequence). The CDR3 loop is CASSRGLAESETQYF. The CDR3 DNA follows: TGTGCCAGCAGCCGGGGACTAGCGGAGTCGGAGACGCAGTATTTT.

The rearrangement uses TRBV11-2 and TRBJ1-1; a possible D gene is TRBD1 (5 bases). The germline gives CDR1 SGHAT, CDR2 FQNNGV. The CDR3 has 13 amino acids. Trimming stripped 6 bases from V and 6 bases from J, with 14 bases between. For the CDR3, the DNA is TGTGCCAGCAGTTTAACCAGGGAAGCTGAAGCTTTCTTT. The encoded protein is CASSLTREAEAFF. Complete variable domain (other parts from reference TRBV11-2 and TRBJ1-1): EAGVAQSPRYKIIEKRQSVAFWCNPISGHATLYWYQQILGQGPKLLIQFQNNGVVDDSQLPKDRFSAERLKGVDSTLKIQPAKLEDSAVYLCASSLTREAEAFFGQGTRLTVV.

This chain joins TRBV19 and TRBJ1-2; D not resolved. This CDR3 is built from 14 residues. Germline values: CDR1 LNHDA, CDR2 SQIVND (reference sequence). Trimming took off 2 bases at V and 1 base at J, with 8 bases between the two ends. CDR3 coding DNA: TGTGCCAGTAGTATATCCACAGATAACTATGGCTACACCTTC. Amino acids: CASSISTDNYGYTF.

The CDR3 spells CSVPGSITGDSYEQYF. The CDR3 bases are TGCAGCGTTCCAGGTTCGATTACAGGGGACTCCTACGAGCAGTACTTC. The chain uses TRBV29-1 and TRBJ2-7; 7 bases map to TRBD1. Trimming removed 5 bases from V and 0 bases from J; junction bases left unmatched: 13. The CDR3 is 16 amino acids. Per germline, CDR1 SQVTM and CDR2 ANQGSEA.

This chain joins TRBV30 and TRBJ1-2; 7 bases agree with TRBD1. Germline assignment: CDR1 GTSNPN and CDR2 SVGIG (reference sequence). The CDR3 has 14 residues. Trimming removed 1 base from V and 7 bases from J; junction bases left unmatched: 9. The CDR3 loop is CAWSGQGPGFGYTF. CDR3 bases: TGTGCCTGGAGTGGACAGGGCCCAGGTTTTGGCTACACCTTC.

This clone was found a few times. This rearrangement joins TRBV29-1 to TRBJ2-5; 11 bases line up with TRBD2. V gave up 5 bases and J gave up 1 base; unmatched junction bases: 6. The CDR3 is 15 amino acids. The V gene's germline CDR1 is SQVTM and CDR2 ANQGSEA. The CDR3 spells CSVTTTSGTQETQYF. The CDR3 DNA reads TGCAGCGTTACGACGACTAGCGGGACCCAAGAGACCCAGTACTTC.

The rearrangement uses TRBV15 and TRBJ2-5, with D maybe TRBD2 (5 bases). This CDR3 has 14 amino acids. Germline V gene lookup returns CDR1 LNHNV and CDR2 YYDKDF (reference sequence). Deletions cut 3 bases from V and 7 bases from J, with 15 bases between. The CDR3 sequence: CATSSEDGRGTQYF. CDR3 nucleotide sequence: TGTGCCACCAGCAGCGAAGATGGACGGGGGACCCAGTACTTC. The variable domain in full, completed from reference TRBV15 and TRBJ2-5, reads DAMVIQNPRYQVTQFGKPVTLSCSQTLNHNVMYWYQQKSSQAPKLLFHYYDKDFNNEADTPDNFQSRRPNTSFCFLDIRSPGLGDTAMYLCATSSEDGRGTQYFGPGTRLLVL.

The chain uses TRBV7-6 and TRBJ1-4, with 8 bases aligning to TRBD1. In germline, CDR1 is SGHVS, CDR2 FNYEAQ. The CDR3 is 15 residues long. The trim removed 5 bases at V and 4 bases at J, leaving 6 bases unmatched. CDR3 region: CASSPTGGFNEKLFF. In nucleotides, the CDR3 is TGTGCCAGCAGCCCCACAGGGGGTTTTAATGAAAAACTGTTTTTT.

The chain recombines TRBV7-9 with TRBJ2-1; TRBD2 aligns across 12 bases. Germline V gene data show CDR1 as SEHNR and CDR2 as FQNEAQ (reference sequence). The CDR3 sequence is 15 residues long. Unmatched junction bases numbered 3, after V lost 3 bases and J lost 6 bases. The CDR3 nucleotides read TGTGCCAGCAGCTTCTGGACTAGCGGGGTCAATGAGCAGTTCTTC. Its protein product is CASSFWTSGVNEQFF.

The table lists this clone with a count of one. The V and J genes are TRBV10-3 and TRBJ2-1, with 10 bases identical to TRBD2. V gave up 3 bases and J gave up 9 bases; unmatched junction bases: 11. CDR1 and CDR2 from the germline V gene are ENHRY and SYGVKD. CDR3 length equals 16 residues. CDR3 nucleotide sequence: TGTGCCATCAGTGAACGGGTCAGCGGGGGGGCCGGTGAGCAGTTCTTC. This codes for CAISERVSGGAGEQFF.

CDR3 coding DNA: TGTGCCAGCAGTTTATTGGGAGCGACCACCACAGATACGCAGTATTTT. Its protein product is CASSLLGATTTDTQYF. J is TRBJ2-3 and V is TRBV27; D perhaps matches TRBD2 (5 bases). V dropped 1 base and J dropped 2 bases, with 13 bases sitting between them. The CDR3 spans 16 residues. CDR1 is MNHEY and CDR2 is SMNVEV in the germline V gene (reference sequence).